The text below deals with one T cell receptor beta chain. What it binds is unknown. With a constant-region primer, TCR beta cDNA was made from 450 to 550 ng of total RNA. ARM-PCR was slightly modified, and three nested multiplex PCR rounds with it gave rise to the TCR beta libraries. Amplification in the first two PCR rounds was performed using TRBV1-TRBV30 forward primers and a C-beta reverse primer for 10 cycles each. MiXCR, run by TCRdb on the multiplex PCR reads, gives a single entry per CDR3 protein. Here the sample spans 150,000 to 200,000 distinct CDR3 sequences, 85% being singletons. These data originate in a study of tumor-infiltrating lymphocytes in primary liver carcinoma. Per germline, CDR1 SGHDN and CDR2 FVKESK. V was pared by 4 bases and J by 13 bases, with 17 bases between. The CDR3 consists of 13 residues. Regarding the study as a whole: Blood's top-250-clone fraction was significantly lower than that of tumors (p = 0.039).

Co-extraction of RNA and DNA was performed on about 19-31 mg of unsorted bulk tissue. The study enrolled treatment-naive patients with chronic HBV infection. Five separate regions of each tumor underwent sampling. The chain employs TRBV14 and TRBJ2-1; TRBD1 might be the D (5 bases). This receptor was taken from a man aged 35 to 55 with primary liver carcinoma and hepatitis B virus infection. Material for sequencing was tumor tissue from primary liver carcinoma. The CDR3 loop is CASSLDRVREQFF. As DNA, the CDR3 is TGTGCCAGCAGCCTAGATCGGGTCAGGGAACAGTTCTTC. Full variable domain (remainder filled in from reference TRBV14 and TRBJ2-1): EAGVTQFPSHSVIEKGQTVTLRCDPISGHDNLYWYRRVMGKEIKFLLHFVKESKQDESGMPNNRFLAERTGGTYSTLKVQPAELEDSGVYFCASSLDRVREQFFGPGTRLTVL.